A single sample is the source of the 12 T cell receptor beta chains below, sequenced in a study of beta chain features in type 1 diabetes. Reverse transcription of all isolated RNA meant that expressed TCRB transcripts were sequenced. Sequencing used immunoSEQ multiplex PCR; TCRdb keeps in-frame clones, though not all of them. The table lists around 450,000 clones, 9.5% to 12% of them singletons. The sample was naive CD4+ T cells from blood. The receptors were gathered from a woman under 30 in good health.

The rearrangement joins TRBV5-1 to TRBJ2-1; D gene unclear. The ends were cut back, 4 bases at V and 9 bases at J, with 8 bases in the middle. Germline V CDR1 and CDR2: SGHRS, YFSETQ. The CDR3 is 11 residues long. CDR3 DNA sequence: TGCGCCAGCAGCGAGGCAGGTGAGCAGTTCTTC. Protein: CASSEAGEQFF.

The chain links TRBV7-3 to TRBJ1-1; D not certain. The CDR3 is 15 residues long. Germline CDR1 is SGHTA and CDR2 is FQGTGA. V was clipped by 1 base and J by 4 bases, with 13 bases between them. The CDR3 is CASSLRRTTGTEAFF. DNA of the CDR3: TGTGCCAGCAGCTTAAGGAGGACTACGGGCACTGAAGCTTTCTTT.

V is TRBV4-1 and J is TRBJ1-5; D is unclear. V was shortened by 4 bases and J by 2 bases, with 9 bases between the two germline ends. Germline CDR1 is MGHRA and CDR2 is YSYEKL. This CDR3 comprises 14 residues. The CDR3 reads CASSPRLGNQPQHF. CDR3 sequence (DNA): TGCGCCAGCAGCCCACGCTTGGGCAATCAGCCCCAGCATTTT.

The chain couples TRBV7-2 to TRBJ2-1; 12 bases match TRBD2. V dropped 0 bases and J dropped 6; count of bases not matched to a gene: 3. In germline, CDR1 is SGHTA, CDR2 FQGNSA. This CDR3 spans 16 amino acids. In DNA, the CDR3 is TGTGCCAGCAGCTTAGCGACTAGCGGGAGCTCCAATGAGCAGTTCTTC. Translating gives CASSLATSGSSNEQFF.

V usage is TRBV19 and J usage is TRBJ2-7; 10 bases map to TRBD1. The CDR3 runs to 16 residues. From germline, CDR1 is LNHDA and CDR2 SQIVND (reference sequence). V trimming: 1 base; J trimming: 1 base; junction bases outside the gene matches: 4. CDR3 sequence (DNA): TGTGCCAGTAGTATAGGGGGACAGGGGAGATCCTACGAGCAGTACTTC. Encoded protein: CASSIGGQGRSYEQYF.

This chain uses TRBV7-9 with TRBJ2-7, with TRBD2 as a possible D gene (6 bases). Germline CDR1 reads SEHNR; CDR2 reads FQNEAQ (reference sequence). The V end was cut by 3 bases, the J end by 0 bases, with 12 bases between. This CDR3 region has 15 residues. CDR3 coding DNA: TGTGCCAGCAGCTTCACCGGGGGAAGCTCCTACGAGCAGTACTTC. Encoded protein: CASSFTGGSSYEQYF.

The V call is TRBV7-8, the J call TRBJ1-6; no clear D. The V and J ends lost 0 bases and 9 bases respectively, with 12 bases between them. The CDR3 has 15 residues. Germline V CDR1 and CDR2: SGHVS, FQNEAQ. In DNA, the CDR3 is TGTGCCAGCAGCTTAGCCCGGGATCCTTCTTCACCCCTCCACTTT. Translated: CASSLARDPSSPLHF.

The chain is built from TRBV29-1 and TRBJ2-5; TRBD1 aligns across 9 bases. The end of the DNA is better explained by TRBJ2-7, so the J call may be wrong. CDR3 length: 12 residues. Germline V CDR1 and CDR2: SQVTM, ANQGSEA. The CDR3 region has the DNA TGCAGCGCGACAGACAGGGGGGGCGAGCAGTACTTC. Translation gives CSATDRGGEQYF.

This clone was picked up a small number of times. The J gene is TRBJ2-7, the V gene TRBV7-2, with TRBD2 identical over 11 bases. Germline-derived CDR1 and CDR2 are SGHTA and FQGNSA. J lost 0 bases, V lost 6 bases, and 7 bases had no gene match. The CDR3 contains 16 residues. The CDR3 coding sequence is TGTGCCAGCAGTTCACCTAGCGGGAGGCCCTCCTACGAGCAGTACTTC. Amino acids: CASSSPSGRPSYEQYF.

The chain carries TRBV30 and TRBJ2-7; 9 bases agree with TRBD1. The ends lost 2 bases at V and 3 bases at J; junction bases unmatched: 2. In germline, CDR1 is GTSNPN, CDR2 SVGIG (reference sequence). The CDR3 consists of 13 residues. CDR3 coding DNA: TGTGCCTGGAGTCGACAGGGGGTCTACGAGCAGTACTTC. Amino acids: CAWSRQGVYEQYF.

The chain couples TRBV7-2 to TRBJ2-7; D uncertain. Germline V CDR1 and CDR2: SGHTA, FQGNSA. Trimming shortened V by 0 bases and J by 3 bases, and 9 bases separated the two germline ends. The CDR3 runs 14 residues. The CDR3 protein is CASSLAIGDYEQYF. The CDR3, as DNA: TGTGCCAGCAGCTTAGCCATCGGCGACTACGAGCAGTACTTC.

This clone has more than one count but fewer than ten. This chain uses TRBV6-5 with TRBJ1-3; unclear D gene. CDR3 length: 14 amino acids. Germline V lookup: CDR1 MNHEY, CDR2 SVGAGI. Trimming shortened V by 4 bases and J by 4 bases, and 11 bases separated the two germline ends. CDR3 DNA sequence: TGTGCCAGCAGTTCCAGCCAGCGAGGAAACACCATATATTTT. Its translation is CASSSSQRGNTIYF.